This entry lists 17 T cell receptor beta chains sequenced from one sample in a study of blood T cell repertoires in COVID-19. Repertoires were generated with immunoSEQ multiplex PCR, while TCRdb's copy carries only in-frame clones and drops some. The data hold a few hundred thousand clones, with about 85% observed a single time. The sequencing input was peripheral blood. Receptor source: a man aged 30 to 39 with active or convalescent COVID-19.

This clone was counted a few times. The rearrangement links TRBV18 to TRBJ1-4, with a weak D call TRBD1 (5 bases). Germline V gene sequence: CDR1 KGHSH, CDR2 LQKENI. Trimming took off 6 bases at V and 8 bases at J, with 16 bases between the two ends. This CDR3 is built from 14 residues. CDR3 in DNA: TGTGCCAGCTCGCTGACGTTACAGGACGAAAAACTGTTTTTT. Translating gives CASSLTLQDEKLFF.

V is TRBV28 and J is TRBJ1-4, with D possibly being TRBD1 (5 bases). The V gene lost 7 bases and the J gene lost 7 bases, with 22 bases spanning the gap. Germline V lookup: CDR1 MDHEN, CDR2 SYDVKM. The CDR3 sequence is 16 residues long. The CDR3 DNA reads as TGTGCCAGCACTCTCCCAGCCCCAGGGAATTCTGAAAAACTGTTTTTT. It encodes CASTLPAPGNSEKLFF.

The V gene is TRBV5-5, the J gene TRBJ2-2, with D unclear. The CDR3 runs to 16 residues. Germline assignment: CDR1 SGHKS and CDR2 YYEKEE (reference sequence). V was trimmed by 2 bases and J by 0 bases, leaving 11 bases between them. As DNA, the CDR3 is TGTGCCAGCAGCTTTACTGCGTTCGCGAACACCGGGGAGCTGTTTTTT. Translated, it gives CASSFTAFANTGELFF.

The chain uses TRBV6-2 or TRBV6-3 and TRBJ2-7, with 8 bases that match TRBD2. J lost 0 bases, V lost 0 bases, and 7 bases had no gene match. The CDR3 loop spans 17 amino acids. Germline-derived CDR1 and CDR2 are MNHEY and SVGEGT. CDR3 amino acids: CASSYSGKAGVSYEQYF. The CDR3 nucleotides read TGTGCCAGCAGTTACTCGGGAAAAGCGGGGGTCTCCTACGAGCAGTACTTC.

This chain uses TRBV9 with TRBJ2-1; the D gene is possibly TRBD2 (6 bases). V lost 0 bases, J lost 7 bases, and 14 bases lay in between. Germline assignment: CDR1 SGDLS and CDR2 YYNGEE. The CDR3 totals 15 residues. The CDR3 region is CASSVVAGPGNEQFF. CDR3 coding DNA: TGTGCCAGCAGCGTAGTGGCGGGACCGGGGAATGAGCAGTTCTTC.

The chain has TRBV29-1 and TRBJ2-3; a weak D match, TRBD2 (7 bases). This CDR3 is 13 amino acids long. Germline V gives CDR1 SQVTM, CDR2 ANQGSEA. Trimming took 6 bases from V and 4 from J, leaving 14 bases between them. The CDR3 bases are TGCAGCGTCCGAGGGGGGGGCCCAGATACGCAGTATTTT. It codes for CSVRGGGPDTQYF.

V gene TRBV4-3 combines with J gene TRBJ1-1; weak D call: TRBD1 (5 bases). CDR3 length equals 15 residues. V gave up 1 base and J gave up 0 bases, with 9 bases separating them. Germline CDR1 reads LGHNA; CDR2 reads YSLEER. The CDR3 DNA reads as TGCGCCAGCAGCCAAGGAGTCAGGGTGAACACTGAAGCTTTCTTT. Translated, it gives CASSQGVRVNTEAFF.

The chain combines TRBV6-5 with TRBJ1-5, with TRBD1 identical over 7 bases. V shed 6 bases and J 4 bases; nucleotides not matched to a gene: 0. The germline CDR1 and CDR2 sequences are MNHEY and SVGAGI. The CDR3 length is 12 residues. The CDR3 loop is CASRQGNQPQHF. Here the CDR3 DNA reads TGTGCCAGCAGACAGGGGAATCAGCCCCAGCATTTT.

This chain's CDR3 is CASRLQDYWVGYTF. For the CDR3, the DNA is TGTGCCAGCAGGTTACAGGATTATTGGGTTGGCTACACCTTC. The V gene is TRBV2, the J gene TRBJ1-2, with a weak D call TRBD1 (5 bases). Germline V gene data show CDR1 as SNHLY and CDR2 as FYNNEI. Trimming cost V 6 bases and J 7 bases, with 18 bases left between them. The CDR3 is 14 amino acids.

The V call is TRBV28, the J call TRBJ1-4; no clear D gene. The CDR3 consists of 16 residues. CDR1 MDHEN and CDR2 SYDVKM come from the germline V gene. Trimming removed 2 bases at V and 8 bases at J, with 18 bases between. In nucleotides, the CDR3 is TGTGCCAGCAGTTTACTTGTCTCCTTCGAGAGCGAAAAACTGTTTTTT. This codes for CASSLLVSFESEKLFF.

The chain uses TRBV5-6 and TRBJ2-2; D might be TRBD2 (5 bases). V was clipped by 5 bases and J by 1 base, with 12 bases between them. The CDR3 has 15 residues. Germline V lookup: CDR1 SGHDT, CDR2 YYEEEE. The CDR3 region is CASRGRGRNTGELFF. CDR3 nucleotide sequence: TGTGCCAGCAGAGGGAGAGGCAGGAACACCGGGGAGCTGTTTTTT.

This chain joins TRBV4-1 and TRBJ2-1; 11 bases fit TRBD2. The CDR3 has 17 amino acids. The V gene's germline CDR1 is MGHRA and CDR2 YSYEKL. V gave up 0 bases and J gave up 6 bases; unmatched junction bases: 7. CDR3 protein: CASSQDSGLAVSNEQFF. CDR3 bases: TGCGCCAGCAGCCAAGACTCGGGACTAGCGGTTAGCAATGAGCAGTTCTTC.

The chain recombines TRBV18 with TRBJ1-2; 7 bases agree with TRBD1. The CDR3 is made up of 14 amino acids. V lost 2 bases and J lost 4; bases outside the gene matches: 4. The germline CDR1 and CDR2 sequences are KGHSH and LQKENI. The CDR3 here is CASSPGQDFYGYTF. CDR3 DNA sequence: TGTGCCAGCTCACCAGGACAGGATTTCTATGGCTACACCTTC.

The V and J genes are TRBV6-5 and TRBJ2-7, with 8 bases that match TRBD2. V was clipped by 7 bases and J by 5 bases; unmatched bases: 10. The CDR3 extends over 14 amino acids. Germline CDR1 and CDR2: MNHEY and SVGAGI. For the CDR3, the DNA is TGTGCCAGCAAGGCCCAGCGGGAGTCCCACGAGCAGTACTTC. This translates into CASKAQRESHEQYF.

This clone appeared a few times. This chain uses TRBV9 with TRBJ2-1, with TRBD1 matching 10 bases. Losses at the gene ends were 0 bases for V and 7 bases for J; bases not matched to a gene: 1. Germline V CDR1 and CDR2: SGDLS, YYNGEE. The CDR3 spans 14 residues. The CDR3 spells CASSVEDRGNEQFF. CDR3 in DNA: TGTGCCAGCAGCGTAGAGGACAGGGGGAATGAGCAGTTCTTC.

This clone has only one observation. This chain connects TRBV2 to TRBJ2-3; D might be TRBD2 (5 bases). Germline V gene sequence: CDR1 SNHLY, CDR2 FYNNEI. The CDR3 runs 12 residues. V lost 8 bases to trimming and J lost 4 bases, with 10 bases between them. The DNA for the CDR3 is TGTGCCAGCGAGGGAAGGGCAGATACGCAGTATTTT. This codes for CASEGRADTQYF. The whole variable domain, remainder taken from reference TRBV2 and TRBJ2-3, is EPEVTQTPSHQVTQMGQEVILRCVPISNHLYFYWYRQILGQKVEFLVSFYNNEISEKSEIFDDQFSVERPDGSNFTLKIRSTKLEDSAMYFCASEGRADTQYFGPGTRLTVL.

J is TRBJ2-7 and V is TRBV7-9; D not certain. Germline-derived CDR1 and CDR2 are SEHNR and FQNEAQ (reference sequence). V was pared by 5 bases and J by 2 bases, with 4 bases between. The CDR3 covers 11 residues. CDR3 in DNA: TGTGCCAGCAGCCCGGCCTACGAGCAGTACTTC. Translated, it gives CASSPAYEQYF.